This T cell receptor beta chain was identified during a study of blood T cell repertoires in COVID-19. For the study at large: Both acute and convalescent COVID-19 samples were obtained from the United States, Italy and Spain. From T cells, B-cell-depleted T cells, or PBMCs came the material, which was cDNA or gDNA.

The CDR3 has 17 residues. In germline, CDR1 is LGHNA, CDR2 YNFKEQ. V dropped 2 bases and J dropped 3; count of bases not matched to a gene: 7. Authors' methods: By means of reference gene primer amplification, nucleated cell counts were estimated. The method was immunoSEQ multiplex PCR; TCRdb's version includes in-frame clones alone and lacks a portion of them. For V, J and clone size, that table is used; D and trimming come from the DNA. The sample contains roughly 49,000 clones, around 68% of which appear only once. The specimen sequenced was peripheral blood. This sequence originates from a woman in her seventies with acute or convalescent COVID-19. This chain uses TRBV4-2 with TRBJ2-1; 10 positions match TRBD2. For the CDR3, the DNA is TGTGCCAGCAGCCAATCAAGCGGGGGGGCGTTCTACAATGAGCAGTTCTTC. It codes for CASSQSSGGAFYNEQFF.